Listed here are 28 T cell receptor beta chains from one sample, sequenced in a study of T cells in Graves' hyperthyroidism and ophthalmopathy. The source material, RNA transcripts, was used to amplify TCR beta CDR3 regions. A set of HTBI primers served as the primers for a first-round RT-PCR of the TCR CDR3. MiXCR was run by TCRdb on the multiplex PCR reads, yielding one entry per CDR3 protein. Of hundreds of thousands of distinct CDR3 sequences in the sample, less than 20% were seen once. The sequenced sample was blood. The receptors were gathered from a man in his forties or fifties with Graves' ophthalmopathy.

This clonotype appeared a few times. This chain links TRBV29-1 with TRBJ2-1; TRBD2 matches 7 bases. With 5 bases clipped from V and 6 bases from J, the junction kept 19 bases outside the gene matches. Germline loops: CDR1 SQVTM, CDR2 ANQGSEA. This CDR3 has 17 amino acids. CDR3 in amino acids: CSVRRLTGGWAPNEQFF. CDR3 in DNA: TGCAGCGTTCGCAGACTAACCGGGGGGTGGGCCCCCAATGAGCAGTTCTTC.

There are a few counts of this clonotype. The rearrangement joins TRBV14 to TRBJ2-3; D tentatively reads TRBD1 or TRBD2 (6 bases each). CDR1 and CDR2 from the germline V gene are SGHDN and FVKESK. V dropped 1 base and J dropped 7 bases, with 9 bases sitting between them. The CDR3 loop spans 13 amino acids. The CDR3 is CASSQGGGYTQYF. CDR3 DNA sequence: TGTGCCAGCAGCCAAGGAGGGGGGTATACGCAGTATTTT. The full variable domain, with the rest looked up from reference TRBV14 and TRBJ2-3, is EAGVTQFPSHSVIEKGQTVTLRCDPISGHDNLYWYRRVMGKEIKFLLHFVKESKQDESGMPNNRFLAERTGGTYSTLKVQPAELEDSGVYFCASSQGGGYTQYFGPGTRLTVL.

The rearrangement joins TRBV5-1 to TRBJ2-1, with 12 bases matching TRBD2. Germline values: CDR1 SGHRS, CDR2 YFSETQ. The CDR3 contains 17 residues. V dropped 4 bases and J dropped 5; count of bases not matched to a gene: 10. The CDR3 DNA reads TGCGCCAGCAGCCCCCAGACTAGCGGGGGAATAAACAATGAGCAGTTCTTC. Residues: CASSPQTSGGINNEQFF.

V is TRBV5-1 and J is TRBJ1-3, with D perhaps TRBD1 (5 bases). Trimming stripped 4 bases from V and 0 bases from J, with 17 bases between. CDR3 length: 17 amino acids. Germline assignment: CDR1 SGHRS and CDR2 YFSETQ. The CDR3 region is CASSPGTEHLSGNTIYF. DNA for the CDR3: TGCGCCAGCAGCCCTGGGACGGAACATCTCTCTGGAAACACCATATATTTT.

A few counts support this clonotype. This rearrangement joins TRBV20-1 to TRBJ2-1, with 10 bases identical to TRBD2. There are 15 residues in the CDR3. The V gene end was trimmed by 2 bases and the J gene end by 7 bases; junction bases not matched to a gene: 8. Germline loops: CDR1 DFQATT, CDR2 SNEGSKA (reference sequence). DNA of the CDR3: TGCAGTGCTAGAAGAGAGCGGGGGGGCCGGAATGAGCAGTTCTTC. It yields the protein CSARRERGGRNEQFF.

The gene calls are TRBV6-9 and TRBJ2-4; D is perhaps TRBD2 (6 bases). CDR3 size: 12 residues. V gave up 3 bases and J gave up 8 bases, with 8 bases separating them. Germline assignment: CDR1 MNHGY and CDR2 SVAAGI. The CDR3 region is CASSYPGDIQYF. CDR3 nucleotides: TGTGCCAGCAGTTACCCGGGGGACATTCAGTACTTC.

This chain connects TRBV7-9 to TRBJ1-2, with D unclear. Trimming removed 1 base from V and 4 bases from J, with 10 bases in between. In germline, CDR1 is SEHNR, CDR2 FQNEAQ (reference sequence). The CDR3 runs to 14 residues. The CDR3 DNA follows: TGTGCCAGCAGCTTAGGGGGTAATATCTATGGCTACACCTTC. Residues: CASSLGGNIYGYTF.

This clonotype appeared a few times. This chain joins TRBV20-1 and TRBJ2-7; 9 bases align to TRBD1. Germline-derived CDR1 and CDR2 are DFQATT and SNEGSKA (reference sequence). The V segment lost 5 bases and the J segment 3 bases; nucleotides outside the gene matches: 8. The CDR3 is made up of 14 amino acids. The CDR3 DNA reads TGCAGTGCTCGCCCGGGACAGGGTGGCTACGAGCAGTACTTC. It is translated as CSARPGQGGYEQYF.

This clonotype was observed a handful of times. This chain joins TRBV30 and TRBJ2-1; 7 bases are a match to TRBD2. V shed 7 bases and J 9 bases; nucleotides not matched to a gene: 15. CDR1 is GTSNPN and CDR2 is SVGIG in the germline V gene (reference sequence). CDR3 length: 14 residues. The CDR3, as DNA: TGTGCCTCCCGGGCTGGCGGGAGTTGGACTGAGCAGTTCTTC. Encoded protein: CASRAGGSWTEQFF.

The J gene is TRBJ2-1, the V gene TRBV9; TRBD2 aligns across 8 bases. The CDR3 length is 18 residues. CDR1 and CDR2 (germline): SGDLS, YYNGEE. V gave up 4 bases and J gave up 2 bases; unmatched junction bases: 14. As DNA, the CDR3 is TGTGCCAGCAGCAAAAGGGGGGCTAGCGGGCTAACCTACAATGAGCAGTTCTTC. Its translation is CASSKRGASGLTYNEQFF.

The chain combines TRBV20-1 with TRBJ1-5; D is possibly TRBD1 (5 bases). V was trimmed by 0 bases and J by 3 bases, leaving 21 bases between them. There are 18 residues in the CDR3. CDR1 is DFQATT, CDR2 SNEGSKA, per germline (reference sequence). This CDR3 is CSARDSAGGPNFNQPQHF. CDR3 DNA: TGCAGTGCTAGAGATTCCGCGGGGGGACCAAACTTCAATCAGCCCCAGCATTTT.

This clonotype has a handful of counts. The chain links TRBV7-2 to TRBJ1-1; maybe TRBD1 (5 bases). Per the germline V gene, CDR1 is SGHTA and CDR2 is FQGNSA. The CDR3 is 14 amino acids. The V gene lost 8 bases and the J gene lost 4 bases, with 17 bases spanning the gap. The CDR3 DNA sequence: TGTGCCAGCTACCGGGACCAAAGGGGCACTGAAGCTTTCTTT. Its protein is CASYRDQRGTEAFF.

Only a few counts were recorded for this clonotype. The rearrangement uses TRBV5-6 and TRBJ1-6; the D is unclear. The CDR3 is 16 residues long. Germline V CDR1 and CDR2: SGHDT, YYEEEE. The V and J ends lost 4 bases and 8 bases respectively, with 19 bases between them. In DNA, the CDR3 is TGTGCCAGCAGCACCCGGGGAGGCGCTGGGGATTCACCCCTCCACTTT. It translates to CASSTRGGAGDSPLHF. Full variable domain (outside the CDR3, taken from reference TRBV5-6 and TRBJ1-6): DAGVTQSPTHLIKTRGQQVTLRCSPKSGHDTVSWYQQALGQGPQFIFQYYEEEERQRGNFPDRFSGHQFPNYSSELNVNALLLGDSALYLCASSTRGGAGDSPLHFGNGTRLTVT.

Many counts were recorded for this clonotype. The chain combines TRBV6-2 or TRBV6-3 with TRBJ2-3, with TRBD2 matching 7 bases. Germline CDR1 is MNHEY and CDR2 is SVGEGT. The CDR3 contains 16 residues. Germline trimming cut 0 bases from V and 0 bases from J; bases unmatched to any gene: 3. CDR3 sequence (DNA): TGTGCCAGCAGTTACTCGGGACTACGGAGCACAGATACGCAGTATTTT. Residues: CASSYSGLRSTDTQYF.

The gene calls are TRBV7-3 and TRBJ2-1, with 15 bases that match TRBD2. V lost 0 bases, J lost 9 bases, and 3 bases stayed unmatched. The CDR3 loop spans 16 amino acids. The V gene's germline CDR1 is SGHTA and CDR2 FQGTGA. CDR3 in DNA: TGTGCCAGCAGCTTAACCGGGACTAGCGGGAGGAGTGAGCAGTTCTTC. Its protein is CASSLTGTSGRSEQFF.

This clonotype came up many times. The V call is TRBV30, the J call TRBJ1-1, with no clear D. Per germline, CDR1 GTSNPN and CDR2 SVGIG (reference sequence). There are 14 residues in the CDR3. The V gene lost 0 bases and the J gene lost 1 base, with 9 bases spanning the gap. The CDR3 DNA sequence: TGTGCCTGGAGTGTAACGGTGCCGAACACTGAAGCTTTCTTT. Its translation is CAWSVTVPNTEAFF.

This clonotype was recorded at least ten times. The chain is built from TRBV27 and TRBJ2-7; TRBD2 matches 9 bases. The germline CDR1 and CDR2 sequences are MNHEY and SMNVEV (reference sequence). The CDR3 totals 15 residues. The V segment lost 2 bases and the J segment 2 bases; nucleotides outside the gene matches: 4. Written as DNA, the CDR3 is TGTGCCAGCAGTTTAATGGCTAGCGGGACCTACGAGCAGTACTTC. Its protein is CASSLMASGTYEQYF.

V and J are TRBV12-3 or TRBV12-4 and TRBJ1-5; D unclear. The CDR3 is made up of 17 amino acids. The ends were cut back, 1 base at V and 5 bases at J, with 18 bases in the middle. The CDR3 region is CASSLVVGEPLDQPQHF. The DNA of the CDR3 is TGTGCCAGCAGTTTAGTAGTTGGGGAACCACTCGATCAGCCCCAGCATTTT.

This clonotype was recorded a few times. CDR3 amino acids: CSARDGTRTGELFF. In DNA, the CDR3 is TGCAGTGCTAGAGACGGGACCCGAACCGGGGAGCTGTTTTTT. The chain uses TRBV20-1 and TRBJ2-2, with D possibly being TRBD1 or TRBD2 (5 bases each). Germline values: CDR1 DFQATT, CDR2 SNEGSKA (reference sequence). V was trimmed by 0 bases and J by 5 bases, leaving 10 bases between them. This CDR3 is 14 amino acids long.

This clonotype was seen many times. This rearrangement joins TRBV27 to TRBJ2-3; TRBD2 is a possible D gene (6 bases). Trimming cost V 6 bases and J 8 bases, with 21 bases left between them. This CDR3 is built from 15 residues. The germline gives CDR1 MNHEY, CDR2 SMNVEV (reference sequence). CDR3 region: CASRAGSIHLFTQYF. In DNA form, the CDR3 reads TGTGCCAGCAGGGCGGGGAGCATACACTTATTTACGCAGTATTTT.

This chain links TRBV27 with TRBJ2-3; D is uncertain. Per the germline V gene, CDR1 is MNHEY and CDR2 is SMNVEV (reference sequence). This CDR3 contains 14 residues. V was trimmed by 8 bases and J by 1 base, leaving 13 bases between them. For the CDR3, the DNA is TGTGCCAGCTACTCGGTAGGCGGCACAGATACGCAGTATTTT. Its translation is CASYSVGGTDTQYF.

V and J are TRBV9 and TRBJ1-2; D remains unclear. Germline values: CDR1 SGDLS, CDR2 YYNGEE. The CDR3 covers 17 residues. The germline V and J ends were trimmed by 4 bases and 4 bases, with 23 bases remaining between them. The CDR3 region is CASSPEGARPLGYGYTF. DNA for the CDR3: TGTGCCAGCAGCCCCGAGGGAGCACGGCCTCTCGGCTATGGCTACACCTTC.

This clonotype came up many times. This chain joins TRBV11-3 and TRBJ2-1; the match to TRBD1 covers 7 bases. The germline V gene has CDR1 SGHNT and CDR2 YENEEA. The CDR3 totals 13 residues. With 4 bases clipped from V and 5 bases from J, the junction kept 2 bases outside the gene matches. CDR3 sequence reads: CASSWDSHNEQFF. The CDR3 DNA reads TGTGCCAGCAGCTGGGACAGCCACAATGAGCAGTTCTTC.

This clonotype has more than one count but fewer than ten. The V and J genes are TRBV3-1 and TRBJ2-1, with 9 bases identical to TRBD2. Trimming took 1 base from V and 4 from J; bases not matched to a gene: 11. CDR3 length: 18 amino acids. Germline CDR1 and CDR2: LGHDT and YNNKEL (reference sequence). Written as DNA, the CDR3 is TGTGCCAGCAGCCAAGCCCGACTAGGTAGCGGGAGTTACAATGAGCAGTTCTTC. This codes for CASSQARLGSGSYNEQFF.

This clonotype came up many times. The CDR3 spells CASSLTAGELFF. The CDR3 DNA sequence: TGCGCCAGCAGCTTAACCGCCGGGGAGCTGTTTTTT. The rearrangement uses TRBV5-1 and TRBJ2-2; D gene unclear. The CDR3 loop spans 12 amino acids. Germline V gene lookup returns CDR1 SGHRS and CDR2 YFSETQ. V was clipped by 2 bases and J by 6 bases, with 5 bases between them.

The table lists this clonotype with a count of one. This chain joins TRBV7-8 and TRBJ1-1; D is ambiguous. The CDR3 is 14 amino acids. Trimming removed 5 bases at V and 1 base at J, with 11 bases between. Germline values: CDR1 SGHVS, CDR2 FQNEAQ. In nucleotides, the CDR3 is TGTGCCAGCAGCCCTAAGGAGGGGAACACTGAAGCTTTCTTT. Translating it yields CASSPKEGNTEAFF.

In this sample, this clonotype turned up a few times. The chain uses TRBV5-1 and TRBJ2-7, with D possibly being TRBD2 (6 bases). CDR1 SGHRS and CDR2 YFSETQ come from the germline V gene. V lost 0 bases, J lost 7 bases, and 14 bases lay in between. The CDR3 covers 14 residues. DNA of the CDR3: TGCGCCAGCAGCTTGGGGAGGGCTACGGGGGAGCAGTACTTC. The encoded protein is CASSLGRATGEQYF.

This clonotype was recorded many times. The J gene is TRBJ2-1, the V gene TRBV18; 9 nucleotides match TRBD2. Germline values: CDR1 KGHSH, CDR2 LQKENI. The CDR3 extends over 14 amino acids. J gave up 8 bases and V 3 bases, and 5 bases lay outside the gene matches. DNA for the CDR3: TGTGCCAGCTCACCGTCCCGGACTAGCGATGAGCAGTTCTTC. Translated, it gives CASSPSRTSDEQFF.